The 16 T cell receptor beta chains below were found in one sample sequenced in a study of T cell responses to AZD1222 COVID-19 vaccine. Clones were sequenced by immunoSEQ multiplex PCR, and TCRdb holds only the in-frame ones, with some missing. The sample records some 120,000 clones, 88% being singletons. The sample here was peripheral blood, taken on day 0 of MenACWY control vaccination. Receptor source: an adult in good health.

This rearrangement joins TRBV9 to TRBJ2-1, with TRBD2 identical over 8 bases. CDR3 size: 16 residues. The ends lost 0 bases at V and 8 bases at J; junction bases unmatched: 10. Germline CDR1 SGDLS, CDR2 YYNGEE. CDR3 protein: CASSVVEWGLGYEQFF. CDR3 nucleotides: TGTGCCAGCAGCGTAGTAGAGTGGGGACTAGGCTATGAGCAGTTCTTC. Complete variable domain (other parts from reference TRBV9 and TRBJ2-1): DSGVTQTPKHLITATGQRVTLRCSPRSGDLSVYWYQQSLDQGLQFLIQYYNGEERAKGNILERFSAQQFPDLHSELNLSSLELGDSALYFCASSVVEWGLGYEQFFGPGTRLTVL.

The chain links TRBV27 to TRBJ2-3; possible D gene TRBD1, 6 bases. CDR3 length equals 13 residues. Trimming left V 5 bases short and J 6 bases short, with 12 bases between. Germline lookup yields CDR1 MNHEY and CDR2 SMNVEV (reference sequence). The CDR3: CASSRGGRDTQYF. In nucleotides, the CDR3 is TGTGCCAGCAGTCGAGGGGGACGCGATACGCAGTATTTT.

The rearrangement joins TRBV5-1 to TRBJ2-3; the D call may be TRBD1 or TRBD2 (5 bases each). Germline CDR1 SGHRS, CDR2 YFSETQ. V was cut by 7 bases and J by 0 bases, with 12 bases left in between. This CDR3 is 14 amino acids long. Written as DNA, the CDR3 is TGCGCCAGCCGGGACGGACGAAGCACAGATACGCAGTATTTT. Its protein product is CASRDGRSTDTQYF.

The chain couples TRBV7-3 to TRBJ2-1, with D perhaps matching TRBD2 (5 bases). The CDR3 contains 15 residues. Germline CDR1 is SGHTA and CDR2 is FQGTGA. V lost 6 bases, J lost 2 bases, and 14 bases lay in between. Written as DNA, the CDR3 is TGTGCCAGCAGGGAGACCAGCGGTACCTACAATGAGCAGTTCTTC. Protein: CASRETSGTYNEQFF.

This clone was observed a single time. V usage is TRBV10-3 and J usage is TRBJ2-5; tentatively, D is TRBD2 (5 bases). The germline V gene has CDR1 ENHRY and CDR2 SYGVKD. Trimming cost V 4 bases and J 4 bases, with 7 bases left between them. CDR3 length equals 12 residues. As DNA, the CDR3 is TGTGCCATCAGTGGAGGGCTAGAGACCCAGTACTTC. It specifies CAISGGLETQYF.

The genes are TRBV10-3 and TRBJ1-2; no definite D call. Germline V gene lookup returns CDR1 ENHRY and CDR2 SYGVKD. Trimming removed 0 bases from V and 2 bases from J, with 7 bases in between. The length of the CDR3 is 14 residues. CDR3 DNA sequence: TGTGCCATCAGTGAGTCGGGGTCCAACTATGGCTACACCTTC. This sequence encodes CAISESGSNYGYTF.

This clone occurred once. CDR3 in DNA: TGCACCAGCAGCCAAATATCAAGGCAGGGTGGTCAGCCCCAGCATTTT. Translated: CTSSQISRQGGQPQHF. The J gene is TRBJ1-5, the V gene TRBV1; the D call in the table, TRBD1, was not verified against the DNA. TRBV1 represents a pseudogene. The CDR3 totals 16 residues.

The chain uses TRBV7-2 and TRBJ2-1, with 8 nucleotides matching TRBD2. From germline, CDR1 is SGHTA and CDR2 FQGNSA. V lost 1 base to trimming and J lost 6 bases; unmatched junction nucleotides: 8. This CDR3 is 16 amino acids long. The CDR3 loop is CASSLVPAGVGNEQFF. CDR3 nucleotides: TGTGCCAGCAGCTTAGTCCCAGCGGGAGTAGGCAATGAGCAGTTCTTC.

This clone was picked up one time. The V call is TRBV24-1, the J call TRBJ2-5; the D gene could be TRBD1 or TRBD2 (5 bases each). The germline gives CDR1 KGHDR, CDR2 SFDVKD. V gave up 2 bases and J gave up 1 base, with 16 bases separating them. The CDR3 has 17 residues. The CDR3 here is CATSDSPRTGTQETQYF. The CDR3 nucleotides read TGTGCCACCAGTGATTCCCCTCGGACGGGGACCCAAGAGACCCAGTACTTC.

The CDR3 reads CASSPQGLEGDGYTF. DNA for the CDR3: TGTGCCAGCAGCCCGCAAGGTTTAGAGGGAGATGGCTACACCTTC. The chain employs TRBV4-2 and TRBJ1-2, with D hard to call. The V gene's germline CDR1 is LGHNA and CDR2 YNFKEQ. Trimming shortened V by 4 bases and J by 6 bases, and 18 bases separated the two germline ends. This CDR3 has 15 residues.

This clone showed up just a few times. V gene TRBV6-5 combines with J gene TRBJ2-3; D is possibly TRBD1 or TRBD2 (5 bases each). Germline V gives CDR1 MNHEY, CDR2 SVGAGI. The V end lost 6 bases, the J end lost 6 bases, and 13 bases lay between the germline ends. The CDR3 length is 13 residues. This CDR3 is CASRGPLIDTQYF. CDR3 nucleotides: TGTGCCAGCAGGGGACCTCTAATCGATACGCAGTATTTT.

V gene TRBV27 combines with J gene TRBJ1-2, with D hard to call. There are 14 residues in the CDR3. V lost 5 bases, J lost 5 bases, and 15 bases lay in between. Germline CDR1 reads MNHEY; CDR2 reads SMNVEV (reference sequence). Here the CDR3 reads CASSRGVGLYGYTF. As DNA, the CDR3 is TGTGCCAGCAGTCGGGGTGTGGGGTTGTATGGCTACACCTTC.

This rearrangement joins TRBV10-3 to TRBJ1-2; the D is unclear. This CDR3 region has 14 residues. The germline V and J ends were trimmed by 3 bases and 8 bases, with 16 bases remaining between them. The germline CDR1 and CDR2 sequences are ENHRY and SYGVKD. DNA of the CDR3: TGTGCCATCAGTGACTCAGCCTATACTAGGGGCTACACCTTC. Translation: CAISDSAYTRGYTF.

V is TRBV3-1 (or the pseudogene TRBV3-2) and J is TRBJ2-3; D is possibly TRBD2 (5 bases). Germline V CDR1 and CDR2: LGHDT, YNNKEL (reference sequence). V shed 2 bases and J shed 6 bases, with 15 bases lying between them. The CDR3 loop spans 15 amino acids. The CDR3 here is CASSQSGGTGDTQYF. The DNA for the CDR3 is TGTGCCAGCAGCCAAAGTGGAGGAACGGGGGATACGCAGTATTTT.

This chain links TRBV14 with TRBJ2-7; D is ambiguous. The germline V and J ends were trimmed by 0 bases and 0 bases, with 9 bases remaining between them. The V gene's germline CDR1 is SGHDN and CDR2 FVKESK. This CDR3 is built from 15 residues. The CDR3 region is CASSQEWRSSYEQYF. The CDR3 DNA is TGTGCCAGCAGCCAAGAATGGCGCAGCTCCTACGAGCAGTACTTC.

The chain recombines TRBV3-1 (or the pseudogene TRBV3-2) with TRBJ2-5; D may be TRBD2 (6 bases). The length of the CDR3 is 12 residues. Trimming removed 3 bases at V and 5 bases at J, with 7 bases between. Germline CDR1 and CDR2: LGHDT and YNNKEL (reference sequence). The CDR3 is CASSQAGETQYF. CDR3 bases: TGTGCCAGCAGCCAGGCGGGGGAGACCCAGTACTTC.